Included here is one T cell receptor (beta chain) sequence, with context. No antigen is known for it. Base quality data are lacking; no much larger clone is found one base away. This sample's time point label indicates: week 35, safety follow-up. A 20-mer mutant IDH1 peptide at 300 micrograms in Montanide made up each vaccine dose, which was injected subcutaneously together with topical imiquimod. Across visits V03 through V10, patients got a total of eight vaccinations, given in weeks 1, 3, 5, 7, 11, 15, 19 and 23. Donors had newly diagnosed WHO grade 3 or 4 IDH1-mutant astrocytomas with loss of nuclear ATRX. The samples were drawn from NOA16, a multicentre, single-arm, open-label phase I trial in Germany that tested a mutant IDH1 peptide vaccine in humans for the first time. Genomic DNA for TCRB sequencing was extracted from EDTA blood using the DNeasy Blood and Tissue Kit. Library prep was done by the immunoSEQ multiplex PCR assay. Rearranged TCR beta chain sequences were amplified using the hsTCRB Kit according to the manufacturer's protocol. Sequencing of TCRB libraries was carried out on an Illumina MiSeq. On the authors' methods: Demultiplexing, trimming and gene mapping were performed with the kit vendor's proprietary platform. Entries here come from immuneACCESS through TCRdb and include only in-frame sequences with V and J called. Some clones fail to appear in such tables; in the studies checked, an unresolved V gene covers under half of the shortfall, and the cause of the remainder is unknown. V and J calls and clone size come straight from that table; D and trimming were deduced from the DNA. This sample holds around 69,000 clones; roughly 86% were observed only once. Approximately 2% of the sample is held by the ten biggest clonotypes.

The CDR3 numbers 16 residues from cysteine through phenylalanine. Only CDR3 DNA is held: 48 bases, read in frame from base 1. Here V drops 4 bases and J drops 7 bases, and the junction holds 12 bases not matched to any gene. Looking up the germline V gene (reference sequence) yields CDR1 SGHAT and CDR2 FQDESV. This specimen comes from a study of a mutant IDH1 vaccine in newly diagnosed glioma (dated by TCRdb to the early 2020s). About the study as a whole: In the chemotherapy-containing groups, vaccination started alongside temozolomide cycles, whereas in patients who had radiotherapy alone it started 4-6 weeks after radiotherapy. The roughly 30 treated patients were around 62% male and around 40% female, with a mean age of about 38 years. Before enrollment, most patients had been given radiochemotherapy with temozolomide as standard therapy, while the rest had received either radiotherapy alone or temozolomide alone. The week-35 safety follow-up was designated visit V12, and the week-47 end of study was designated visit V13. Peripheral blood samples were drawn at six visits, namely V03 (baseline), V05, V07, V10, V12 and V13. For exploratory analyses, about two dozen treated patients had longitudinal TCRB deep sequencing done wherever samples were available.

Study-wide conclusions, independent of this receptor: Changes in the top peripheral T cell clonotypes picked up by TCRB sequencing did not appear to be linked to pseudoprogression. Vaccine-induced immune responses across multiple MHC alleles were detected in about 92% of patients. Selection of PBMC samples for TCRB deep sequencing was based on availability. The authors stated that sample limitations prevented analyses of patient blood samples from being reproduced.

The sample here was PBMCs, taken from a glioma patient whose treatment included an IDH1 peptide vaccine. The clonotype comes from a man aged 25 to 40 with glioma. This receptor chain uses TRBV11-1 and TRBJ1-1; a stretch of 10 junction bases matches TRBD1. The CDR3 is CASSYPTGGASGEAFF. The bases are TGTGCCAGCAGCTACCCGACAGGGGGCGCCTCGGGTGAAGCTTTCTTT.